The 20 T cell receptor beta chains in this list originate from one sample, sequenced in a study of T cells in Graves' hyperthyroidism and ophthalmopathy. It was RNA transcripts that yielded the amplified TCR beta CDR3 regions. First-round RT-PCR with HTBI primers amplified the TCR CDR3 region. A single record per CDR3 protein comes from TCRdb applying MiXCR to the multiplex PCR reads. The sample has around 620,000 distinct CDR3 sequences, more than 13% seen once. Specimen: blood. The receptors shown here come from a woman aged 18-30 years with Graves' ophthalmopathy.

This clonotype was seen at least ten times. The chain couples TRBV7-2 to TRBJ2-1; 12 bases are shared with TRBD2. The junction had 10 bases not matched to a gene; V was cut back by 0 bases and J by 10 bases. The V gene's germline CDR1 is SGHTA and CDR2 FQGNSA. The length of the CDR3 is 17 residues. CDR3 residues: CASSLALGLAGGPEQFF. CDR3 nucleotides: TGTGCCAGCAGCTTAGCGCTAGGGCTAGCGGGAGGGCCGGAGCAGTTCTTC.

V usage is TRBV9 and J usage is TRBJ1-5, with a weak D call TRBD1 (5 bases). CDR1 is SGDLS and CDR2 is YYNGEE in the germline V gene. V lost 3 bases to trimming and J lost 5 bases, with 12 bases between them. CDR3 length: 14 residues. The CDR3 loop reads CASSEGKNYQPQHF. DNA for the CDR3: TGTGCCAGCAGCGAGGGGAAGAACTATCAGCCCCAGCATTTT.

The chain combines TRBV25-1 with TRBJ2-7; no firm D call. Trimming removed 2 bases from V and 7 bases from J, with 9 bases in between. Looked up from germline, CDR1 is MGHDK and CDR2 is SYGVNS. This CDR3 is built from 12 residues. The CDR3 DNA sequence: TGTGCCAGCAGTGAAGTTCATACTGAGCAGTACTTC. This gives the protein CASSEVHTEQYF.

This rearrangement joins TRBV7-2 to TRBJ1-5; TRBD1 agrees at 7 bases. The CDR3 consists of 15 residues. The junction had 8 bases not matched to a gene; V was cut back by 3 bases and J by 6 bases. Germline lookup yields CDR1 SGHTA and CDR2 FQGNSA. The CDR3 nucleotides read TGTGCCAGCAGCTTCCTGATGACAGGGCTTCAGCCCCAGCATTTT. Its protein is CASSFLMTGLQPQHF.

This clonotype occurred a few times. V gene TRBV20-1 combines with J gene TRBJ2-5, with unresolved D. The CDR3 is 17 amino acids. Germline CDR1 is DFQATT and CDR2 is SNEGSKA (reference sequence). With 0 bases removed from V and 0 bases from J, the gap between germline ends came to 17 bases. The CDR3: CSARDPGYPHHQETQYF. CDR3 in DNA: TGCAGTGCTAGAGACCCCGGGTATCCTCACCACCAAGAGACCCAGTACTTC.

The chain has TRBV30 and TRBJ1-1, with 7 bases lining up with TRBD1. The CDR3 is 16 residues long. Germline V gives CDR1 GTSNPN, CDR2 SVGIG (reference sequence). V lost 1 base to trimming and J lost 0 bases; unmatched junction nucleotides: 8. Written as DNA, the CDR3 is TGTGCCTGGAGTGCAGACAGGGCTCCCGTGAACACTGAAGCTTTCTTT. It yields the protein CAWSADRAPVNTEAFF.

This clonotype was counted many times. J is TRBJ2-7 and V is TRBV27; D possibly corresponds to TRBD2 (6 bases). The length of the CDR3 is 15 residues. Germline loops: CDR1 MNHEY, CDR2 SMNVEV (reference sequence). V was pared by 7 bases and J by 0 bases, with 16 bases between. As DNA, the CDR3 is TGTGCCAGCAATATAGGGGACTTCCACTCCTACGAGCAGTACTTC. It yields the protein CASNIGDFHSYEQYF.

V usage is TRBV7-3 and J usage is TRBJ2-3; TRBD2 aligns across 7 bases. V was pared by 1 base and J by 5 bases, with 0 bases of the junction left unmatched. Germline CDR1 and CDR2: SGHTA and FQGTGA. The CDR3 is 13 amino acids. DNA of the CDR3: TGTGCCAGCAGCTTAAGGGGGGGAGATACGCAGTATTTT. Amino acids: CASSLRGGDTQYF.

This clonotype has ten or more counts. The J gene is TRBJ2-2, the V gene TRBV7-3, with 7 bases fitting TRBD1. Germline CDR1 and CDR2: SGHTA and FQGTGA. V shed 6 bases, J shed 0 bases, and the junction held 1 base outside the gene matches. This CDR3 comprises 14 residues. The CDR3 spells CASSTGANTGELFF. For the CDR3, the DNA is TGTGCCAGCAGTACAGGGGCGAACACCGGGGAGCTGTTTTTT.

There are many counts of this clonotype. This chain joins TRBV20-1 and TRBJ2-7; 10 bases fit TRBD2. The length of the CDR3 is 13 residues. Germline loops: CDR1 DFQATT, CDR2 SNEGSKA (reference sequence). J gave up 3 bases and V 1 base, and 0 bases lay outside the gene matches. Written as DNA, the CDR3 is TGCAGTGCTAGAGGACTAGCGGGCTACGAGCAGTACTTC. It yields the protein CSARGLAGYEQYF.

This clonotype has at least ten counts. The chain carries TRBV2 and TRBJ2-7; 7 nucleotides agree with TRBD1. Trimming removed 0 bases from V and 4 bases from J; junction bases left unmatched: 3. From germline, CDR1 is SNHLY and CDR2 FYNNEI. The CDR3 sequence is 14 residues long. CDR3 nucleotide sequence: TGTGCCAGCAGTGAAGCCGGGACAGATTACGAGCAGTACTTC. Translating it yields CASSEAGTDYEQYF. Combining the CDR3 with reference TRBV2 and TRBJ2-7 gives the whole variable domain EPEVTQTPSHQVTQMGQEVILRCVPISNHLYFYWYRQILGQKVEFLVSFYNNEISEKSEIFDDQFSVERPDGSNFTLKIRSTKLEDSAMYFCASSEAGTDYEQYFGPGTRLTVT.

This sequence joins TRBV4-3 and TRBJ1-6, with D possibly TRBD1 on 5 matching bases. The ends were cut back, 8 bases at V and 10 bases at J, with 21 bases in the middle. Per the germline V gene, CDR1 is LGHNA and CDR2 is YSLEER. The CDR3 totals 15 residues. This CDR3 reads CASSTGTGGGSPLHF. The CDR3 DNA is TGCGCCAGCTCTACCGGGACCGGAGGCGGGTCACCCCTCCACTTT.

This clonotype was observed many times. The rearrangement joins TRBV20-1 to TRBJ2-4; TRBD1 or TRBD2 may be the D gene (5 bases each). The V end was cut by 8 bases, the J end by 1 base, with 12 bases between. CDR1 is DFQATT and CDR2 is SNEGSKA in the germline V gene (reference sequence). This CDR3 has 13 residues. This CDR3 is CSTEGRAKNIQYF. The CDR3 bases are TGCAGTACCGAGGGACGGGCCAAAAACATTCAGTACTTC.

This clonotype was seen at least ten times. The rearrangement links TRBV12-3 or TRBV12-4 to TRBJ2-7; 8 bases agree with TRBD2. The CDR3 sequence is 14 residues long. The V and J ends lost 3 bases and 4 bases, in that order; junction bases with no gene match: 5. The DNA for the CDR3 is TGTGCCAGCAGTTTGGGGACTAGTCGGTACGAGCAGTACTTC. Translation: CASSLGTSRYEQYF.

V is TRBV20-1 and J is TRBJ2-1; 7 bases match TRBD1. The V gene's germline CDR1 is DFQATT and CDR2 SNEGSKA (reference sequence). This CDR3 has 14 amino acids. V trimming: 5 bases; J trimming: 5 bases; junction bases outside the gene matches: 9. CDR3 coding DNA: TGCAGTGCTCCCGGACAGGAAATCAACAATGAGCAGTTCTTC. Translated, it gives CSAPGQEINNEQFF.

This CDR3 is CASSQEQGVETQYF. CDR3 DNA: TGTGCCAGCAGCCAAGAACAGGGGGTCGAGACCCAGTACTTC. This rearrangement joins TRBV4-2 to TRBJ2-5, with 8 bases lining up with TRBD1. This CDR3 has 14 amino acids. V lost 0 bases and J lost 5; bases outside the gene matches: 2. Germline values: CDR1 LGHNA, CDR2 YNFKEQ.

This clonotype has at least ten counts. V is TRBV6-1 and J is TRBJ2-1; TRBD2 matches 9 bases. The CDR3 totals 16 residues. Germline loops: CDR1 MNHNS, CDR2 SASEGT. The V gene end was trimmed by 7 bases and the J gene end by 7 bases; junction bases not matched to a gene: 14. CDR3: CASTYRGSGSSNEQFF. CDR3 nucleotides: TGTGCCAGCACATACAGGGGTAGCGGGAGTTCAAATGAGCAGTTCTTC.

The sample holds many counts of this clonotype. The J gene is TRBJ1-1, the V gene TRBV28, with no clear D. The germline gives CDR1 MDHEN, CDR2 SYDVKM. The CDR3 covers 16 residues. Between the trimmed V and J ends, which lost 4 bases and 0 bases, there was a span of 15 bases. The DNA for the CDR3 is TGTGCCAGCAGTTGGTACACGTTTCGTATGAACACTGAAGCTTTCTTT. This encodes CASSWYTFRMNTEAFF.

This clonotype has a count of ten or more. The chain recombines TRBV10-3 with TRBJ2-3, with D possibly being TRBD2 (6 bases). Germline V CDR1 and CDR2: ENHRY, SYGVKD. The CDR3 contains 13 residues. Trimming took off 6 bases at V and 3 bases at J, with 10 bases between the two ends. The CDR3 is CAIRGGETDTQYF. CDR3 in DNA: TGTGCCATCAGGGGGGGAGAAACAGATACGCAGTATTTT.

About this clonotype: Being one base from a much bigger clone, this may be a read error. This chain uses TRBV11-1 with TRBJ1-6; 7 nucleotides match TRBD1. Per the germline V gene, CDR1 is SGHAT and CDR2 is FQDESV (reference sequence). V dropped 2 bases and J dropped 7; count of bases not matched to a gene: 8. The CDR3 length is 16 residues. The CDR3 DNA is TGTGCCAGCAGCTTACTGACAGGGAAAGGAAATTCACCCCTCCACTTT. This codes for CASSLLTGKGNSPLHF.